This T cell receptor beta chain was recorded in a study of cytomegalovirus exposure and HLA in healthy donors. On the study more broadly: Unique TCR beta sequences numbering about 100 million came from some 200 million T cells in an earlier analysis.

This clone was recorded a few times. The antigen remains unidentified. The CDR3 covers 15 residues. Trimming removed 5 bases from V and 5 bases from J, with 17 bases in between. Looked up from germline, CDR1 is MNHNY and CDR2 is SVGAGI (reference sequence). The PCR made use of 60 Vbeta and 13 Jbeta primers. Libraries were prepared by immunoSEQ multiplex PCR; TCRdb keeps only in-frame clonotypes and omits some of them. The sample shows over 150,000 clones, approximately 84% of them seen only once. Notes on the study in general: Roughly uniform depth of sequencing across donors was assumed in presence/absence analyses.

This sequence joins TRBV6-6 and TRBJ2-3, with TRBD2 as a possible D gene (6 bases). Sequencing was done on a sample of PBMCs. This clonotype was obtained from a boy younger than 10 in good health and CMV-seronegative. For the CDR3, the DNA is TGTGCCAGCAGTGAGTTGGGAGGTGGGGGAGATACGCAGTATTTT. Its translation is CASSELGGGGDTQYF.